The clone carrying this T cell receptor beta chain was picked up a small number of times. Its antigen remains unidentified. The iRepertoire nested amplicon-rescue multiplex PCR amplified TCR alpha and beta CDR3s from RNA. TCRdb redid the calling of the multiplex PCR reads with MiXCR, one entry per CDR3 protein. The sample has a few hundred thousand distinct CDR3 sequences, about two fifths seen once; the top ten hold around 12%. The data were obtained in a study of glioma-infiltrating T cells. Study information: Glioblastomas were WHO grade IV, sampled at first diagnosis; low-grade were grade II. Blood libraries targeted roughly 4- to 10-fold coverage of roughly 1 million T cells.

Between the trimmed V and J ends, which lost 5 bases and 7 bases, there was a span of 11 bases. The germline V gene encodes CDR1 MNHNS and CDR2 SASEGT. The CDR3 runs to 12 residues. Study findings and constraints: Very few CDR3 sequences were shared between tissue and blood. A blood CDR3 motif signature was depleted in highly divergent patients.

This chain links TRBV6-1 with TRBJ1-2, with unresolved D. The sequence came from a human donor with low-grade glioma or glioblastoma, undergoing nonglioma brain surgery, or in good health (not recorded which). The sample taken for sequencing was glioma tissue, nonneoplastic brain tissue, or PBMCs (not recorded which). CDR3 DNA: TGTGCCAGCAGTCGACCCAGGAGTGGCTACACCTTC. This gives the protein CASSRPRSGYTF.